This T cell receptor (beta chain) originates from a study of blood T cell repertoires in COVID-19. In assigning cohorts, the study relied on participant-reported clinical history. Data came from immunoSEQ multiplex PCR; TCRdb stores just in-frame clones and leaves some out. Here the sample spans 250,000 to 350,000 clones, roughly 90% being singletons. The sample comprised PBMCs or T cells enriched from blood (not recorded which). The sequence was collected from a woman aged 18-29 years who had recovered from COVID-19.

The chain's CDR3 is CASSLGSGAYYEQYF. The CDR3 DNA follows: TGTGCCAGCAGCTTAGGGTCAGGGGCCTACTACGAGCAGTACTTC. This chain joins TRBV7-2 and TRBJ2-7, with D perhaps TRBD1 (6 bases). V lost 1 base to trimming and J lost 3 bases, with 13 bases between them. CDR1 and CDR2 (germline): SGHTA, FQGNSA. This CDR3 is built from 15 residues.